The rows below give T cell receptor beta chains drawn from one sample of a study of cytomegalovirus exposure and HLA in healthy donors. The table came from immunoSEQ multiplex PCR; TCRdb's copy has only in-frame clones and leaves some out. The sample holds around 180,000 clones; less than 75% are singletons and the top ten take about 1.6%. Material: PBMCs. All receptors derive from a girl between 5 and 17 years old in good health and CMV-seronegative. The CDR3 runs from the conserved cysteine through the conserved F or W. The D gene is left open where the match is weak. A clone size is listed for some rows: how often the clone was seen (once, few, many), or a class if it is expanded.

TRBV29-1	.	TRBJ2-2	.	CSVEAPLNTGELFF	TGCAGCGTTGAAGCACCACTGAACACCGGGGAGCTGTTTTTT
TRBV7-2	.	TRBJ1-5	.	CASSFLGQSRGDQPQHF	TGTGCCAGCAGCTTTCTCGGACAGTCCCGTGGGGATCAGCCCCAGCATTTT
TRBV25-1	TRBD2	TRBJ2-7	few	CASSFLAGGYYEQYF	TGTGCCAGCAGTTTCCTAGCGGGGGGCTACTACGAGCAGTACTTC
TRBV6-6	.	TRBJ1-6	few	CASTLRDIYESPLHF	TGTGCCAGCACCCTGAGGGACATATATGAATCACCCCTCCACTTT
TRBV5-6	.	TRBJ1-1	.	CASSLYTEAFF	TGTGCCAGCAGCCTCTACACTGAAGCTTTCTTT
TRBV5-1	.	TRBJ2-2	once	CASSSKSDTGELFF	TGCGCCAGCAGCTCAAAGAGTGACACCGGGGAGCTGTTTTTT
TRBV6-5	.	TRBJ1-2	.	CASSYSKGVYGYTF	TGTGCCAGCAGTTACTCGAAAGGGGTCTATGGCTACACCTTC
TRBV11-2	TRBD1	TRBJ1-4	.	CASSLPGTGDEKLFF	TGTGCCAGCAGCTTACCCGGGACAGGTGATGAAAAACTGTTTTTT
TRBV7-9	TRBD2	TRBJ2-3	.	CASSLGLAGPTRGDTQYF	TGTGCCAGCAGCCTAGGACTAGCGGGGCCAACAAGGGGAGATACGCAGTATTTT
TRBV27	.	TRBJ1-1	.	CASSVYQGHFTEAFF	TGTGCCAGCAGTGTCTACCAGGGACACTTCACTGAAGCTTTCTTT
TRBV7-6	.	TRBJ2-5	.	CASSLGAGGTQYF	TGTGCCAGCAGCTTAGGAGCCGGTGGGACCCAGTACTTC
TRBV29-1	.	TRBJ1-1	once	CSAWGGEAFF	TGCAGCGCCTGGGGGGGAGAAGCTTTCTTT
TRBV19	TRBD1	TRBJ1-5	.	CASSTGQVGLQPQHF	TGTGCCAGTAGTACGGGACAGGTCGGTCTTCAGCCCCAGCATTTT
TRBV27	TRBD1	TRBJ2-7	.	CASSVWTGGLYEQYF	TGTGCCAGCAGTGTATGGACAGGGGGCCTCTACGAGCAGTACTTC
TRBV19	.	TRBJ1-1	.	CASSMRSQNTEAFF	TGTGCCAGTAGTATGAGGAGCCAGAACACTGAAGCTTTCTTT
TRBV6-5	TRBD1	TRBJ2-7	.	CASRIPGQGPYEQYF	TGTGCCAGCAGAATACCGGGACAGGGACCTTACGAGCAGTACTTC
TRBV29-1	.	TRBJ2-2	.	CSATGRNTGELFF	TGCAGCGCAACAGGGAGGAACACCGGGGAGCTGTTTTTT
TRBV10-3	.	TRBJ2-7	.	CAISGGGDGTYEQYF	TGTGCCATCAGTGGAGGGGGGGACGGCACCTACGAGCAGTACTTC
TRBV6-6	TRBD2	TRBJ2-1	.	CASLGSWGGSYNEQFF	TGTGCCAGCTTAGGTTCATGGGGGGGCTCCTACAATGAGCAGTTCTTC
TRBV5-4	TRBD2	TRBJ2-1	.	CASGRGTSGFNEQFF	TGTGCCAGCGGTCGCGGGACTAGCGGCTTCAATGAGCAGTTCTTC
TRBV19	TRBD1	TRBJ1-6	.	CASSIGSQGGDSPLHF	TGTGCCAGTAGTATAGGCAGCCAGGGGGGAGATTCACCCCTCCACTTT
TRBV5-1	TRBD2	TRBJ2-3	once	CASSFSGGADTQYF	TGCGCCAGCAGCTTTAGCGGGGGGGCAGATACGCAGTATTTT
TRBV6-1	TRBD1	TRBJ1-1	few	CASGTGGTEAFF	TGTGCCAGCGGGACAGGGGGCACTGAAGCTTTCTTT
TRBV2	.	TRBJ1-5	.	CASTGTPDQPQHF	TGTGCCAGCACCGGGACACCCGATCAGCCCCAGCATTTT
TRBV2	.	TRBJ1-1	.	CASNRKQGTEAFF	TGTGCCAGCAACAGAAAACAGGGCACTGAAGCTTTCTTT
TRBV7-9	TRBD2	TRBJ2-3	many	CASSSGAGDTDTQYF	TGTGCCAGCAGCTCCGGGGCGGGGGACACAGATACGCAGTATTTT
TRBV5-5	.	TRBJ2-5	.	CASSPAPTGKQETQYF	TGTGCCAGCAGCCCAGCTCCGACAGGAAAACAAGAGACCCAGTACTTC
TRBV5-1	TRBD2	TRBJ2-7	.	CASSFRGLADYYEQYF	TGCGCCAGCAGCTTCCGCGGACTAGCGGATTACTACGAGCAGTACTTC
TRBV2	.	TRBJ1-2	.	CASIPGGGYGYTF	TGTGCCAGCATACCCGGGGGAGGCTATGGCTACACCTTC
TRBV23-1	TRBD1	TRBJ1-1	.	CASSQKDRGDTEAFF	TGCGCCAGCAGTCAGAAGGACAGGGGAGACACTGAAGCTTTCTTT
TRBV6-5	TRBD1	TRBJ1-1	.	CASNVNRGGEAFF	TGTGCCAGCAACGTAAACAGGGGCGGGGAGGCTTTCTTT
TRBV19	.	TRBJ1-3	once	CATETESGNTIYF	TGTGCCACCGAGACAGAATCTGGAAACACCATATATTTT
TRBV11-3	.	TRBJ1-6	.	CASSLGGRAGVCSPLHF	TGTGCCAGCAGCTTAGGAGGTAGGGCAGGGGTTTGTTCACCCCTCCACTTT
TRBV7-2	.	TRBJ2-5	few	CASSLEGFGAQYF	TGTGCCAGCAGCTTAGAGGGGTTTGGGGCCCAGTACTTC
TRBV7-8	.	TRBJ1-1	.	CASSLAGGNTEAFF	TGTGCCAGCAGCCTAGCAGGAGGGAACACTGAAGCTTTCTTT
TRBV19	TRBD1	TRBJ2-7	.	CASSIQGASYEQYF	TGTGCCAGTAGTATACAGGGGGCGTCCTACGAGCAGTACTTC
TRBV7-8	.	TRBJ1-5	.	CASSSDEGGQPQHF	TGTGCCAGCAGCTCCGATGAGGGCGGGCAGCCCCAGCATTTT
TRBV2	TRBD1	TRBJ1-1	.	CASLTGTGSTEAFF	TGTGCCAGCCTGACTGGGACAGGATCCACTGAAGCTTTCTTT
TRBV6-4	.	TRBJ1-1	.	CASSDSGMSYAFF	TGTGCCAGCAGTGACTCTGGTATGAGTTACGCTTTCTTT
TRBV5-8	TRBD1	TRBJ1-2	.	CASSKTGGKGYGYTF	TGTGCCAGCAGCAAGACAGGGGGCAAGGGCTATGGCTACACCTTC
TRBV7-8	.	TRBJ1-2	.	CASSLGRGGYTF	TGTGCCAGCAGCTTAGGGCGGGGCGGCTACACCTTC
TRBV5-1	TRBD1	TRBJ2-7	.	CASSLDRGEQYF	TGCGCCAGCAGCTTGGACAGGGGCGAGCAGTACTTC
TRBV4-1	TRBD1	TRBJ1-1	.	CASSQSFSSTGTGTEAFF	TGCGCCAGCAGCCAATCTTTCTCCTCGACAGGGACGGGCACTGAAGCTTTCTTT